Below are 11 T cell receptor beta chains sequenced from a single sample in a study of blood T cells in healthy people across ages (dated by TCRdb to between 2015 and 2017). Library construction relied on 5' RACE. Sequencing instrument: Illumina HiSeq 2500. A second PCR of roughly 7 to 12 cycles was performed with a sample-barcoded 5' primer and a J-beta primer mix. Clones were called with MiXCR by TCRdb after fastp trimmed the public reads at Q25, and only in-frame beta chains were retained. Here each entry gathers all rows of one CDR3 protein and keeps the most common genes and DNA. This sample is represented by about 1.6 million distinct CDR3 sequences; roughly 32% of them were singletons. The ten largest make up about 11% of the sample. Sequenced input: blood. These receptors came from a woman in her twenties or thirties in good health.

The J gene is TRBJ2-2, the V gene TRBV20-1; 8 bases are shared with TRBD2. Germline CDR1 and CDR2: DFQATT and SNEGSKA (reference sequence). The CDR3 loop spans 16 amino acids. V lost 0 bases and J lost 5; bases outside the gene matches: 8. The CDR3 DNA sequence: TGCAGTGCTAGAGATTCGAGCGGGGGTCGGACCGGGGAGCTGTTTTTT. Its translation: CSARDSSGGRTGELFF.

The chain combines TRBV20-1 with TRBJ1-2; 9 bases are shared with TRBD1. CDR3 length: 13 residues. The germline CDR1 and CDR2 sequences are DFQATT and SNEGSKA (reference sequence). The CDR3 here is CSAGQGSGYGYTF. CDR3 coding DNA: TGCAGCGCTGGACAGGGGTCGGGCTATGGCTACACCTTC.

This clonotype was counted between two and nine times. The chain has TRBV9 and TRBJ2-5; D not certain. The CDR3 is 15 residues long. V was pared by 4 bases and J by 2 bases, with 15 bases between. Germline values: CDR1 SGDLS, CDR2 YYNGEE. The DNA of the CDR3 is TGTGCCAGCAGCCCCGAGTCTCGAGCACAAGAGACCCAGTACTTC. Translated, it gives CASSPESRAQETQYF. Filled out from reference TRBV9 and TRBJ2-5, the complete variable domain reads DSGVTQTPKHLITATGQRVTLRCSPRSGDLSVYWYQQSLDQGLQFLIQYYNGEERAKGNILERFSAQQFPDLHSELNLSSLELGDSALYFCASSPESRAQETQYFGPGTRLLVL.

Here the CDR3 reads CASFGLIFGYTF. In DNA, the CDR3 is TGTGCCAGTTTCGGACTCATATTTGGCTACACCTTC. The rearrangement uses TRBV19 and TRBJ1-2; no firm D call. The V gene lost 8 bases and the J gene lost 7 bases, with 14 bases spanning the gap. Germline loops: CDR1 LNHDA, CDR2 SQIVND (reference sequence). The CDR3 is 12 amino acids.

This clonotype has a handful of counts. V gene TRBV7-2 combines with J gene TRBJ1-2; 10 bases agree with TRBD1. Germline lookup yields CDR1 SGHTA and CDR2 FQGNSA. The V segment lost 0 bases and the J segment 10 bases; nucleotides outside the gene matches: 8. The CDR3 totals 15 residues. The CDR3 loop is CASSLAPGQGQDYTF. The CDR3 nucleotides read TGTGCCAGCAGCTTAGCTCCGGGACAGGGGCAAGACTACACCTTC.

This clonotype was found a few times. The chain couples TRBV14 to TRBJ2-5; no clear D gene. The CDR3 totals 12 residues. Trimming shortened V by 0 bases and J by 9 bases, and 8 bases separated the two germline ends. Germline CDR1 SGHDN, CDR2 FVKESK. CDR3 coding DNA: TGTGCCAGCAGCCAAGATTCAGCCCCCCAGTACTTC. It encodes CASSQDSAPQYF.

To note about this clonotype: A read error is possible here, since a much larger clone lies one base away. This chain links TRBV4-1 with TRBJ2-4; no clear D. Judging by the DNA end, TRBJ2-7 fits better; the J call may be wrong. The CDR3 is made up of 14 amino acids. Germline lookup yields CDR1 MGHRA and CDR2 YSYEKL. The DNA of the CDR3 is TGCGCCAGCAGCCAAGGGGCCACCTCCTACGAGCAGTACTTC. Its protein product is CASSQGATSYEQYF.

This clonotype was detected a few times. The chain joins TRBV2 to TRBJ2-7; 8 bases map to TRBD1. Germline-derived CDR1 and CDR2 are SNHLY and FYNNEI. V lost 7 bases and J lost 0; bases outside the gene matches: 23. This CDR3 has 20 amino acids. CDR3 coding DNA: TGTGCCAGCAACCCGGACCGTGGACAGGGTAGAGGGTCGATCTCCTACGAGCAGTACTTC. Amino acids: CASNPDRGQGRGSISYEQYF.

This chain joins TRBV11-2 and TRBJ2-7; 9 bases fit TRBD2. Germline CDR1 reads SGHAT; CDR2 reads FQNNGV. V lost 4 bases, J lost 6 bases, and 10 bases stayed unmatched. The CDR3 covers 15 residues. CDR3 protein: CASSSVASGIGEQYF. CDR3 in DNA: TGTGCCAGCAGCTCCGTGGCTAGCGGGATTGGCGAGCAGTACTTC.

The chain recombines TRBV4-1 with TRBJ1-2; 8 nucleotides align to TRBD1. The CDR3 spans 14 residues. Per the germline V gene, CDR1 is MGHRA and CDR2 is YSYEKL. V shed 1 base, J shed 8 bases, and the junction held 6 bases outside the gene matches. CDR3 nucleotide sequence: TGCGCCAGCAGCCAAGTTACAGGGGGAGGGGGCTACACCTTC. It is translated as CASSQVTGGGGYTF.

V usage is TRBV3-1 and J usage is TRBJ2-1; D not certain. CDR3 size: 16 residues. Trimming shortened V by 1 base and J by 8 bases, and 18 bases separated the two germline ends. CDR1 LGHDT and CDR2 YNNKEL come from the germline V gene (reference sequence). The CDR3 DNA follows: TGTGCCAGCAGCCAAGCCTTTCCCAATTTATGGGATGAGCAGTTCTTC. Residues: CASSQAFPNLWDEQFF.